Listed below are T cell receptor beta chains from one sample, sequenced in a study of T cells after yellow fever vaccination. TCRdb fed the 5' RACE reads into MiXCR, producing one record per CDR3 protein. The sample gives 250,000 or so distinct CDR3 sequences, about 3.5% of which show up once; approximately 18% is in the top ten. Sequenced material: PBMCs, taken 15 days after the yellow fever booster vaccination. Every receptor here comes from a man aged 18 to 29 who received the YFV17D yellow fever vaccine. Each CDR3 is given with its conserved first and last residue. Each record gives: J gene, clone size, D gene, V gene, CDR3 DNA, CDR3 protein. The D gene is left open where the match is weak. The size entry is marked missing in some rows and otherwise reads once, few, many or a size class.

J gene: TRBJ2-2
clone size: many
D gene: NA
V gene: TRBV6-5
CDR3 DNA: TGTGCCACCCAACGGGGGTGGGTGGCCGGGGAGCTGTTTTTT
CDR3 protein: CATQRGWVAGELFF

J gene: TRBJ1-5
clone size: many
D gene: NA
V gene: TRBV7-9
CDR3 DNA: TGTGCCAGCAGCTCTGAACGCCAGGCCGATCAGCCCCAGCATTTT
CDR3 protein: CASSSERQADQPQHF

J gene: TRBJ2-3
clone size: few
D gene: TRBD2
V gene: TRBV20-1
CDR3 DNA: TGCAGTGCTAGAGAAGGTAGCGGGGAAGATACGCAGTATTTT
CDR3 protein: CSAREGSGEDTQYF

J gene: TRBJ2-1
clone size: many
D gene: NA
V gene: TRBV29-1
CDR3 DNA: TGCAGCGTTGAACAGGGGGGGGCTTACAATGAGCAGTTCTTC
CDR3 protein: CSVEQGGAYNEQFF

J gene: TRBJ2-3
clone size: NA
D gene: NA
V gene: TRBV29-1
CDR3 DNA: TGCAGCGTCCCGACCAAACTAAACACAGATACGCAGTATTTT
CDR3 protein: CSVPTKLNTDTQYF

J gene: TRBJ1-5
clone size: many
D gene: NA
V gene: TRBV7-8
CDR3 DNA: TGTGCCAGCAGCTCGCCTAATCAGCCCCAGCATTTT
CDR3 protein: CASSSPNQPQHF

J gene: TRBJ2-7
clone size: many
D gene: TRBD1
V gene: TRBV7-9
CDR3 DNA: TGTGCCAGCAGCCCCGACAGGGACCTCTACGAGCAGTACTTC
CDR3 protein: CASSPDRDLYEQYF

J gene: TRBJ1-2
clone size: many
D gene: TRBD1
V gene: TRBV7-9
CDR3 DNA: TGTGCCAGCAGCTCGTCGACAGGGGTACACTATGGCTACACCTTC
CDR3 protein: CASSSSTGVHYGYTF

J gene: TRBJ2-5
clone size: many
D gene: NA
V gene: TRBV7-7
CDR3 DNA: TGTGCTAGCAGCCCAGCTGGTTACCGGGGAGAGACCCAGTACTTC
CDR3 protein: CASSPAGYRGETQYF

J gene: TRBJ1-6
clone size: many
D gene: NA
V gene: TRBV7-6
CDR3 DNA: TGTGCCAGCAGCGAAGACAACTATAATTCACCCCTCCACTTT
CDR3 protein: CASSEDNYNSPLHF

J gene: TRBJ2-5
clone size: many
D gene: NA
V gene: TRBV29-1
CDR3 DNA: TGCAGCGTTGAGGTGCAGGGGCGAGGAGAGACCCAGTACTTC
CDR3 protein: CSVEVQGRGETQYF

J gene: TRBJ2-5
clone size: many
D gene: TRBD1
V gene: TRBV5-1
CDR3 DNA: TGCGCCAGCATACCAACTGCCGGGACAGGGGCGCAAGGGACCCAGTACTTC
CDR3 protein: CASIPTAGTGAQGTQYF

J gene: TRBJ2-2
clone size: many
D gene: NA
V gene: TRBV24-1
CDR3 DNA: TGTGCCACCAGTGATCCCTTTGTCGGGGGGAACACCGGGGAGCTGTTTTTT
CDR3 protein: CATSDPFVGGNTGELFF

J gene: TRBJ2-1
clone size: many
D gene: NA
V gene: TRBV24-1
CDR3 DNA: TGTGCCACCAGTGATTCGACTAGGGCCTACAATGAGCAGTTCTTC
CDR3 protein: CATSDSTRAYNEQFF

J gene: TRBJ2-1
clone size: many
D gene: NA
V gene: TRBV2
CDR3 DNA: TGTGCCAGCAGTGTGTCCGAATACAATGAGCAGTTCTTC
CDR3 protein: CASSVSEYNEQFF

J gene: TRBJ2-5
clone size: many
D gene: TRBD2
V gene: TRBV7-9
CDR3 DNA: TGTGCCAGCAGCCTGGGGACTAGCGGGGGAAGTCAAGAGACCCAGTACTTC
CDR3 protein: CASSLGTSGGSQETQYF

J gene: TRBJ1-1
clone size: many
D gene: NA
V gene: TRBV7-2
CDR3 DNA: TGTGCCAGCAGCTTAAACAGCCAAAACACTGAAGCTTTCTTT
CDR3 protein: CASSLNSQNTEAFF

J gene: TRBJ2-3
clone size: many
D gene: NA
V gene: TRBV7-2
CDR3 DNA: TGTGCCAGCAGCCTGCGTCCCGGGACCTTTTCGGATACGCAGTATTTT
CDR3 protein: CASSLRPGTFSDTQYF

J gene: TRBJ2-1
clone size: many
D gene: NA
V gene: TRBV10-3
CDR3 DNA: TGTGCCATCAGTGCCGGGACCGAAGCCTACAATGAGCAGTTCTTC
CDR3 protein: CAISAGTEAYNEQFF

J gene: TRBJ2-2
clone size: many
D gene: NA
V gene: TRBV7-2
CDR3 DNA: TGTGCCAGCAGCTTCTCCGGCGGGGAGCTGTTTTTT
CDR3 protein: CASSFSGGELFF

J gene: TRBJ2-7
clone size: many
D gene: NA
V gene: TRBV15
CDR3 DNA: TGTGCCACCAGCAGAATAAAGGGGGACTTTCTCCTCAGCGAGCAGTACTTC
CDR3 protein: CATSRIKGDFLLSEQYF

J gene: TRBJ2-3
clone size: many
D gene: NA
V gene: TRBV5-1
CDR3 DNA: TGCGCCAGCAGAGAGGGTCCGAGCACAGATACGCAGTATTTT
CDR3 protein: CASREGPSTDTQYF

J gene: TRBJ2-1
clone size: many
D gene: TRBD2
V gene: TRBV5-4
CDR3 DNA: TGTGCCAGCAGCTTGGACGGACTAGCGGGGACCCCGGCTGAGCAGTTCTTC
CDR3 protein: CASSLDGLAGTPAEQFF

J gene: TRBJ2-2
clone size: many
D gene: NA
V gene: TRBV6-5
CDR3 DNA: TGTGCCAGTGGGGGAAGAGCGAACACCGGGGAGCTGTTTTTT
CDR3 protein: CASGGRANTGELFF

J gene: TRBJ1-6
clone size: many
D gene: NA
V gene: TRBV5-1
CDR3 DNA: TGCGCCAGCAGCTTGACGGGGGTCCAAATTACCTCACCCCTCCACTTT
CDR3 protein: CASSLTGVQITSPLHF

J gene: TRBJ2-5
clone size: many
D gene: NA
V gene: TRBV6-6
CDR3 DNA: TGTGCCAGCAGTCTCGAATCGTACCAAGAGACCCAGTACTTC
CDR3 protein: CASSLESYQETQYF

J gene: TRBJ2-7
clone size: many
D gene: TRBD1
V gene: TRBV12-3/TRBV12-4
CDR3 DNA: TGTGCCAGCAGTTCGCGACAGGGGAAACGCTACGAGCAGTACTTC
CDR3 protein: CASSSRQGKRYEQYF

J gene: TRBJ2-3
clone size: many
D gene: NA
V gene: TRBV7-9
CDR3 DNA: TGTGCCAGCAGCTTTCGGACCACGAGTGATACGCAGTATTTT
CDR3 protein: CASSFRTTSDTQYF

J gene: TRBJ1-2
clone size: NA
D gene: NA
V gene: TRBV30
CDR3 DNA: TGTGCCTGGAGTTCAGGGGCACTGGGCGGCTACACCTTC
CDR3 protein: CAWSSGALGGYTF

J gene: TRBJ2-1
clone size: many
D gene: TRBD1
V gene: TRBV18
CDR3 DNA: TGTGCCAGCTCACCACCGGGGCCAGGGGGCTTGTACAATGAGCAGTTCTTC
CDR3 protein: CASSPPGPGGLYNEQFF

J gene: TRBJ2-5
clone size: many
D gene: TRBD2
V gene: TRBV12-3/TRBV12-4
CDR3 DNA: TGTGCCAGCACCCTCGGGGCTAGCGGGGGTTCTCCGTACTTC
CDR3 protein: CASTLGASGGSPYF

J gene: TRBJ2-3
clone size: many
D gene: NA
V gene: TRBV7-2
CDR3 DNA: TGTGCCAGCAGGCCGGGTAATACGGATACGCAGTATTTT
CDR3 protein: CASRPGNTDTQYF

J gene: TRBJ2-1
clone size: many
D gene: NA
V gene: TRBV7-7
CDR3 DNA: TGTGCCAGCAGCTTTGGCGGGGTATTTGGCAATGAGCAGTTCTTC
CDR3 protein: CASSFGGVFGNEQFF

J gene: TRBJ2-3
clone size: NA
D gene: NA
V gene: TRBV25-1
CDR3 DNA: TGTGCCAGCAGTGAACGAACCTCAGATACGCAGTATTTT
CDR3 protein: CASSERTSDTQYF

J gene: TRBJ2-7
clone size: many
D gene: TRBD1
V gene: TRBV12-3/TRBV12-4
CDR3 DNA: TGTGCCAGCAGCGGGACAGGGGACTACGAGCAGTACTTC
CDR3 protein: CASSGTGDYEQYF

J gene: TRBJ1-3
clone size: many
D gene: NA
V gene: TRBV7-9
CDR3 DNA: TGTGCCAGCAGCTTAGATCCCCTCGGACGTCGAAGCTCTGGAAACACCATATATTTT
CDR3 protein: CASSLDPLGRRSSGNTIYF

J gene: TRBJ1-2
clone size: many
D gene: NA
V gene: TRBV5-1
CDR3 DNA: TGCGCCAGCAGCACTACTCCACAGGGACTTGGCTACACCTTC
CDR3 protein: CASSTTPQGLGYTF

J gene: TRBJ2-3
clone size: NA
D gene: NA
V gene: TRBV7-8
CDR3 DNA: TGTGCCAGCAGCTTTGATACGCAGTATTTT
CDR3 protein: CASSFDTQYF

J gene: TRBJ1-2
clone size: many
D gene: NA
V gene: TRBV5-1
CDR3 DNA: TGCGCCAGCAGCCGTGGACTCGAGAATAACTATGGCTACACCTTC
CDR3 protein: CASSRGLENNYGYTF

J gene: TRBJ2-4
clone size: many
D gene: NA
V gene: TRBV5-1
CDR3 DNA: TGCGCCAGCAGCGGAGACCGGGATTATCGGTACTTC
CDR3 protein: CASSGDRDYRYF

J gene: TRBJ1-1
clone size: few
D gene: NA
V gene: TRBV7-2
CDR3 DNA: TGTGCCAGCAGCTTCTACAGGGTCGGCAAAATTCGCGCTTTCTTT
CDR3 protein: CASSFYRVGKIRAFF

J gene: TRBJ2-7
clone size: NA
D gene: NA
V gene: TRBV20-1
CDR3 DNA: TGCAGTGCTAGAGGAGGGTTATCGGGGCACGAGCAGTACTTC
CDR3 protein: CSARGGLSGHEQYF

J gene: TRBJ2-5
clone size: many
D gene: TRBD2
V gene: TRBV12-3/TRBV12-4
CDR3 DNA: TGTGCCAGCAGGGATACTAGCGGGGGGGGAGAGACCCAGTACTTC
CDR3 protein: CASRDTSGGGETQYF

J gene: TRBJ1-2
clone size: many
D gene: NA
V gene: TRBV24-1
CDR3 DNA: TGTGCCACCAGTGATTTGTACGGCTACACCTTC
CDR3 protein: CATSDLYGYTF

J gene: TRBJ2-5
clone size: many
D gene: TRBD2
V gene: TRBV5-1
CDR3 DNA: TGCGCCAGCGGAGGACTAGCGGGGGGCGTGGAGACCCAGTACTTC
CDR3 protein: CASGGLAGGVETQYF

J gene: TRBJ1-1
clone size: NA
D gene: NA
V gene: TRBV28
CDR3 DNA: TGTGCCAGCAGTAGGGGGGGTCGGACTGAAGCTTTCTTT
CDR3 protein: CASSRGGRTEAFF

J gene: TRBJ1-4
clone size: many
D gene: NA
V gene: TRBV27
CDR3 DNA: TGTGCCAGCAGGGAAGGTGTGACTAATGAAAAACTGTTTTTT
CDR3 protein: CASREGVTNEKLFF

J gene: TRBJ1-4
clone size: many
D gene: NA
V gene: TRBV4-2
CDR3 DNA: TGTGCCAGCAGCCAAGAATGGCGGGACACTTCAACTAATGAAAAACTGTTTTTT
CDR3 protein: CASSQEWRDTSTNEKLFF

J gene: TRBJ2-7
clone size: many
D gene: NA
V gene: TRBV6-5
CDR3 DNA: TGTGCCAGCAGTTACGCCGGGCGACGGTACTTC
CDR3 protein: CASSYAGRRYF